This T cell receptor beta chain was identified during a study of beta chain features in type 1 diabetes. What was sequenced were expressed TCRB transcripts, since all of the isolated RNA had been reverse transcribed. The method was immunoSEQ multiplex PCR; TCRdb's version includes in-frame clones alone and lacks a portion of them. This sample carries under 450,000 clones, approximately 15% of them seen once, and the ten largest clones take around 0.035%. Study-level results: Type 1 diabetes patients had moderately but significantly shorter TCRB CDR3s in all four CD4+ subsets. The similarity of naive, central memory and Treg TCRB repertoires appeared greater among patients than among healthy donors. An over-representation of cells with high TCR expression could result from cDNA sequencing.

Per the germline V gene, CDR1 is LNHNV and CDR2 is YYDKDF (reference sequence). With 2 bases clipped from V and 0 bases from J, the junction kept 4 bases outside the gene matches. The CDR3 consists of 16 residues. Points on this clone: The target antigen is unknown.

Donors underwent one heparinised blood draw, 95 to 150 mL on average. This receptor was identified in a young man in good health. The chain recombines TRBV15 with TRBJ2-4, with 7 bases that match TRBD1. The sequenced sample consisted of naive CD4+ T cells from blood. CDR3 protein: CATSRQQGIAKNIQYF. In DNA form, the CDR3 reads TGTGCCACCAGCAGACAACAGGGGATAGCCAAAAACATTCAGTACTTC.